This entry describes one TCR beta chain. This sample was included in a study of blood T cell repertoires in COVID-19. Study as a whole: From the United States, Italy and Spain came samples of acute and convalescent COVID-19. T cells, B-cell-depleted T cells, or PBMCs provided the cDNA or gDNA that served as material.

CDR1 is SGHRS, CDR2 YFSETQ, per germline. The CDR3 has 17 amino acids. Trimming took 2 bases from V and 6 from J, leaving 23 bases between them. Source study methods: Reference gene primer amplification in the assay estimated nucleated cell counts. The repertoire was sequenced with immunoSEQ multiplex PCR; TCRdb's copy has only in-frame clones and lacks some. From that table come the V and J calls and clone size; the DNA was used to work out D and trimming. The data hold about 34,000 clones, with approximately 80% observed a single time. This TCR derives from a human donor in a cohort sampled during active COVID-19. This chain uses TRBV5-1 with TRBJ1-2; possibly TRBD1 for D (6 bases). Sequenced: peripheral blood. The CDR3 is CASSFLPASTGSNGYTF. For the CDR3, the DNA is TGCGCCAGCAGCTTTTTGCCCGCATCAACAGGGAGTAATGGCTACACCTTC.